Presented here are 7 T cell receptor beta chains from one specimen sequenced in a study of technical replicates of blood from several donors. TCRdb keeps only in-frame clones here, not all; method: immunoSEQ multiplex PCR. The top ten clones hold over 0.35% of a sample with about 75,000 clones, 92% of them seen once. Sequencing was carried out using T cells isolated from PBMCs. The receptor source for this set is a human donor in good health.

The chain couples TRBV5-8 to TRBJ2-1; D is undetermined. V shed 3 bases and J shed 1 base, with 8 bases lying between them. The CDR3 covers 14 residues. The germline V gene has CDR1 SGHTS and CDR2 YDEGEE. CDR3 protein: CASSSPGSYNEQFF. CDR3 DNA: TGTGCCAGCAGCTCCCCCGGGTCCTACAATGAGCAGTTCTTC.

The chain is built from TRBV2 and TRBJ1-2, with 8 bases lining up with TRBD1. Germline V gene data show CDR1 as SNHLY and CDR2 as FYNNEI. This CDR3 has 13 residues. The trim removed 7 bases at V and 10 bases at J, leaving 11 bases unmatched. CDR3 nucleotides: TGTGCCAGCATCAAATGGGGACAGGATAACTACACCTTC. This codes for CASIKWGQDNYTF.

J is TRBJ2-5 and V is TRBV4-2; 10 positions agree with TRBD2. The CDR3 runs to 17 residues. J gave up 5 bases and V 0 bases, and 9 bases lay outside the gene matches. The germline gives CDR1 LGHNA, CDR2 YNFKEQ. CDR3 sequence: CASSQDIEREGPETQYF. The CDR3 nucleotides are TGTGCCAGCAGCCAAGATATAGAGCGGGAGGGCCCTGAGACCCAGTACTTC.

CDR3 residues: CASSLATGGGETQYF. The CDR3 DNA sequence: TGTGCCAGCAGCTTAGCCACAGGGGGTGGTGAGACCCAGTACTTC. The J gene is TRBJ2-5, the V gene TRBV13; the match to TRBD1 covers 8 bases. This CDR3 region has 15 residues. Germline V gene sequence: CDR1 PRHDT, CDR2 FYEKMQ (reference sequence). Trimming removed 1 base from V and 5 bases from J; junction bases left unmatched: 6.

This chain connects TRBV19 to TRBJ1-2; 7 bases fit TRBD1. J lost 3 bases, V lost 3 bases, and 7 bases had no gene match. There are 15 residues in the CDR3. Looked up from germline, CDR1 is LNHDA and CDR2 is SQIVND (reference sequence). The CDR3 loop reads CASSMGAGGYYGYTF. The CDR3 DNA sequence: TGTGCCAGTAGTATGGGGGCAGGGGGTTACTATGGCTACACCTTC.

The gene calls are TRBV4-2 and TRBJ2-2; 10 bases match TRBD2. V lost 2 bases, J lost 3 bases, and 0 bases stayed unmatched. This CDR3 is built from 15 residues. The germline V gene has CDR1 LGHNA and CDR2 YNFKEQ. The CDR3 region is CASSQLAGDTGELFF. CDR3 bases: TGTGCCAGCAGCCAACTAGCGGGAGACACCGGGGAGCTGTTTTTT.

CDR3 sequence reads: CASSEDLVNEKLFF. Written as DNA, the CDR3 is TGTGCCAGCAGCGAGGATTTGGTTAATGAAAAACTGTTTTTT. The gene calls are TRBV27 and TRBJ1-4; no reliable D call. CDR1 and CDR2 (germline): MNHEY, SMNVEV (reference sequence). The ends were cut back, 6 bases at V and 4 bases at J, with 12 bases in the middle. The CDR3 loop spans 14 amino acids.